Each of the 6 T cell receptor beta chains below was sequenced from the same sample in a study of CD8+ T cells in alopecia areata. RNA extraction and reverse transcription yielded cDNA as sequencing template. Measured with immunoSEQ multiplex PCR; TCRdb has only the in-frame clones, and not every one. This sample yields approximately 200,000 clones, of which roughly 60% are seen a single time; roughly 5% belongs to the top ten. Stated treatment: oral pan-JAK inhibitor, 5-10 mg twice daily. Sequencing was performed on CD4+ T cells sorted from blood, taken at week 24, from a patient treated with tofacitinib. The source of these receptors is a human donor with alopecia areata.

The table lists this clone with a few counts. J is TRBJ1-5 and V is TRBV28; 7 nucleotides match TRBD1. Trimming took 6 bases from V and 6 from J; bases not matched to a gene: 8. The germline V gene has CDR1 MDHEN and CDR2 SYDVKM. The CDR3 sequence is 14 residues long. The CDR3 loop reads CASSIGGGGQPQHF. As DNA, the CDR3 is TGTGCCAGCAGCATAGGGGGCGGAGGTCAGCCCCAGCATTTT.

The V and J genes are TRBV7-9 and TRBJ2-2; D is possibly TRBD2 (6 bases). The germline V gene encodes CDR1 SEHNR and CDR2 FQNEAQ (reference sequence). CDR3 length equals 16 residues. V lost 2 bases and J lost 3, with 13 bases in between. CDR3 protein: CASSLLREFDTGELFF. The CDR3, as DNA: TGTGCCAGCAGCTTACTCCGGGAGTTTGACACCGGGGAGCTGTTTTTT.

A few counts support this clone. The genes are TRBV2 and TRBJ2-3; D remains unclear. The length of the CDR3 is 12 residues. The germline CDR1 and CDR2 sequences are SNHLY and FYNNEI. V was shortened by 8 bases and J by 1 base, with 7 bases between the two germline ends. The CDR3 sequence: CASGMGTDTQYF. The CDR3 DNA reads TGTGCCAGCGGGATGGGCACAGATACGCAGTATTTT.

There are a few counts of this clone. CDR3 DNA sequence: TGTGCCAGCAGTACCCGGACAGGGAAGGGGGAAAAACTGTTTTTT. Its translation: CASSTRTGKGEKLFF. The V gene is TRBV6-6, the J gene TRBJ1-4; 8 bases align to TRBD1. Germline values: CDR1 MNHNY, CDR2 SVGAGI (reference sequence). V lost 5 bases and J lost 8; bases outside the gene matches: 10. The CDR3 covers 15 residues.

The rearrangement joins TRBV2 to TRBJ1-2; the D gene is possibly TRBD1 (6 bases). Germline-derived CDR1 and CDR2 are SNHLY and FYNNEI. Trimming removed 3 bases at V and 4 bases at J, with 15 bases between. CDR3 size: 15 residues. The CDR3 spells CASSDSRRGGYGYTF. DNA of the CDR3: TGTGCCAGCAGTGATTCAAGGAGGGGGGGCTATGGCTACACCTTC.

The chain carries TRBV15 and TRBJ1-1; the D is unclear. The CDR3 has 13 amino acids. V lost 3 bases and J 6 bases, leaving 11 bases between the germline ends. Germline assignment: CDR1 LNHNV and CDR2 YYDKDF (reference sequence). CDR3 coding DNA: TGTGCCACCAGCAGGGCTCTCGGCGCTGAAGCTTTCTTT. Translation gives CATSRALGAEAFF.